The sequence of this TCR beta chain was determined in a study of glioma-infiltrating T cells. Whole-study results and caveats: Above-expected tissue-blood divergence occurred in all gliomas, most in low-grade ones.

By sample fraction, this clonotype is medium-sized (0.01 to 0.1%). The antigen is not known. The iRepertoire nested amplicon-rescue multiplex PCR amplified TCR alpha and beta CDR3s from RNA. TCRdb re-derived calls from the multiplex PCR reads in MiXCR, one entry per CDR3 protein. The table lists more than 95,000 distinct CDR3 sequences, roughly 20% of them singletons. The CDR3 covers 19 residues. Trimming cost V 8 bases and J 0 bases; bases outside gene matches: 18. J is TRBJ2-7 and V is TRBV12-3 or TRBV12-4; 11 bases are a match to TRBD2. The sequencing sample was made of glioma tissue, nonneoplastic brain tissue, or PBMCs (not recorded which). The sequence derives from a human donor with low-grade glioma or glioblastoma, undergoing nonglioma brain surgery, or in good health (not recorded which). CDR3 DNA: TGTGCCAGCTGGGCCGGTGACAGGGATGGACTAGCGGGCTCCTACGAGCAGTACTTC. It codes for CASWAGDRDGLAGSYEQYF.